The clone carrying this TCR beta chain was observed at least ten times. CDR1 SGDLS and CDR2 YYNGEE come from the germline V gene. CDR3 length: 15 residues. Trimming removed 2 bases at V and 1 base at J, with 10 bases between. The sample comes from a study of response to subunit inactivated influenza vaccine. In TCRdb, the RT-PCR reads were re-called with MiXCR into one record per CDR3 protein. The repertoire holds about 780,000 distinct CDR3 sequences, with about 18% as singletons. The sequence was obtained from a middle-aged man who received an inactivated influenza vaccine. The V and J genes are TRBV9 and TRBJ2-1; tentative D call: TRBD2 (7 bases). Material: PBMCs from blood, obtained 5 days after vaccination. This CDR3 is CASSVGGGSYNEQFF. The CDR3 DNA reads as TGTGCCAGCAGCGTGGGAGGGGGGTCCTACAATGAGCAGTTCTTC.